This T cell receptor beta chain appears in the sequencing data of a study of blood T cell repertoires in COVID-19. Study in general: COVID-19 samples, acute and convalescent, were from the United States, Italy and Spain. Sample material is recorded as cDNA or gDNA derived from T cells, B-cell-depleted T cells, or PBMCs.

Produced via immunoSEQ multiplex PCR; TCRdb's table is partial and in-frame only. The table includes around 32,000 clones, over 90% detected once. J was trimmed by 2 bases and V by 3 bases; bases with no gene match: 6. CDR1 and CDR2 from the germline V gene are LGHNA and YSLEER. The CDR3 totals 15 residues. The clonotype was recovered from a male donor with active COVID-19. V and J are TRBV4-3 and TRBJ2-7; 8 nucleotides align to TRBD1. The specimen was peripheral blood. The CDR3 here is CASSHLGQGPYEQYF. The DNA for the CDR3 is TGCGCCAGCAGCCATCTCGGACAGGGACCCTACGAGCAGTACTTC.